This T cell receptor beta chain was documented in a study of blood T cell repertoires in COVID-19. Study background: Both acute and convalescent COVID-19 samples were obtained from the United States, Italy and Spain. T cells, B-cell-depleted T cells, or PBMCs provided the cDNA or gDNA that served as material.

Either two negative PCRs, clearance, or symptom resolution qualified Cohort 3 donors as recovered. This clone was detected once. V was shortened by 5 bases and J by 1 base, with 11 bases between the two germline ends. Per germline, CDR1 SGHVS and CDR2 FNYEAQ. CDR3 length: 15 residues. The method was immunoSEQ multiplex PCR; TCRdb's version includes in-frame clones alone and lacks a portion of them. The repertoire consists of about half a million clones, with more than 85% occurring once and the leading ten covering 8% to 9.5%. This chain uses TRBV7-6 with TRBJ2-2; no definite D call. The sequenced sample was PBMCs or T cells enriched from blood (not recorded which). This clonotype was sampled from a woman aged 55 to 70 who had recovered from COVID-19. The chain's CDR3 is CASSQTPGNTGELFF. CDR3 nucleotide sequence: TGTGCCAGCAGCCAGACCCCAGGGAACACCGGGGAGCTGTTTTTT.